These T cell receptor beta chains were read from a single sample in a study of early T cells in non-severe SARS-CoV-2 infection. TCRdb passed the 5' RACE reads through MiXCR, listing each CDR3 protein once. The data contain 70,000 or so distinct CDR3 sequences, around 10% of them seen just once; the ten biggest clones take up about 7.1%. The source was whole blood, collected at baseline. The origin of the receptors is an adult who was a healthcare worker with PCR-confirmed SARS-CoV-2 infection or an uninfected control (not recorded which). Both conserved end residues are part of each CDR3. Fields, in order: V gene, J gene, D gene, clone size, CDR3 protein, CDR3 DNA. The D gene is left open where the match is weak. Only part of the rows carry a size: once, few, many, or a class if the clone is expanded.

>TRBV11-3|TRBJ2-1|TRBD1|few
CASSLDRGPQVF
TGTGCCAGCAGCTTGGACAGGGGGCCCCAGGTCTTC
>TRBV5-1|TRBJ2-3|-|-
CASSLAPTPVPTDTQYF
TGCGCCAGCAGCTTGGCACCGACTCCAGTCCCCACAGATACGCAGTATTTT
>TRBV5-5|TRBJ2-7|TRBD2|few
CASSPQGGYEQYF
TGTGCCAGCAGCCCGCAGGGAGGGTACGAGCAGTACTTC
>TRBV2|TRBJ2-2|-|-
CASSAVAGTGELFF
TGTGCCAGCAGTGCGGTAGCCGGCACCGGGGAGCTGTTTTTT
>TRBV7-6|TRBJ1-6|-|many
CASSLEGGGSYNSPLHF
TGTGCCAGCAGCTTAGAAGGGGGAGGCTCCTATAATTCACCCCTCCACTTT
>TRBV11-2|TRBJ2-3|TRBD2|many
CASSLLLAGDTQYF
TGTGCCAGCAGCTTATTACTAGCGGGGGATACGCAGTATTTT
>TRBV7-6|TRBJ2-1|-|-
CASSLAMPSYNEQFF
TGTGCCAGCAGCTTGGCCATGCCCTCCTACAATGAGCAGTTCTTC
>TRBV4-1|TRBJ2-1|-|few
CASSQEVGGLNEQFF
TGCGCCAGCAGCCAAGAAGTTGGAGGGTTGAATGAGCAGTTCTTC
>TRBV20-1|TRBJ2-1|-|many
CSARLRGGPYNEQFF
TGCAGTGCTAGATTAAGGGGGGGGCCCTACAATGAGCAGTTCTTC
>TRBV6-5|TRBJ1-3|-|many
CASSYRDREGWAIYF
TGTGCCAGCAGTTACCGAGACAGAGAGGGATGGGCCATATATTTT
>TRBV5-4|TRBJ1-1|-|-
CASSLDGRVEAFF
TGTGCCAGCAGCTTGGATGGGAGAGTAGAAGCTTTCTTT
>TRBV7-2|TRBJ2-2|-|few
CASSYNPGAVGELFF
TGTGCCAGCAGCTATAACCCAGGGGCCGTCGGGGAGCTGTTTTTT
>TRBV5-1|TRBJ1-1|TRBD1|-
CASSFPGSGGATEAFF
TGCGCCAGCAGCTTCCCCGGGTCAGGGGGCGCGACTGAAGCTTTCTTT
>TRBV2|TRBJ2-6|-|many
CASIKTVLYSGANVLTF
TGTGCCAGCATTAAGACAGTCCTTTACTCTGGGGCCAACGTCCTGACTTTC
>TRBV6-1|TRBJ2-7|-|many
CASSEARADKSYEQYF
TGTGCCAGCAGTGAAGCCCGCGCCGACAAGTCCTACGAGCAGTACTTC
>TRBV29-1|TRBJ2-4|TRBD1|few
CSVAGTDAIQYF
TGCAGCGTTGCCGGGACAGATGCCATTCAGTACTTC
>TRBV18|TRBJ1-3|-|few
CASSPRGQGVSGNTIYF
TGTGCCAGCTCACCACGAGGACAAGGGGTCTCTGGAAACACCATATATTTT
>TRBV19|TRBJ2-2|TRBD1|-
CASRGQGAQNGELFF
TGTGCCAGCAGGGGACAGGGGGCCCAAAATGGGGAGCTGTTTTTT
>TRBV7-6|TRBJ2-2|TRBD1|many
CASSSRTGSSTGELFF
TGTGCCAGCAGCTCTAGGACAGGGAGTAGCACCGGGGAGCTGTTTTTT
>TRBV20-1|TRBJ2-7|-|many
CSARDIQGINEQYF
TGCAGTGCTAGAGACATACAGGGTATTAACGAGCAGTACTTC
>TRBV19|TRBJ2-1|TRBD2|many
CASSRTSGTSYNEQFF
TGTGCCAGTAGTCGGACTAGCGGGACCTCCTACAATGAGCAGTTCTTC
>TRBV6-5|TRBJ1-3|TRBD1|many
CASSYSDRGGNTIYF
TGTGCCAGCAGTTACTCCGACAGGGGTGGAAACACCATATATTTT
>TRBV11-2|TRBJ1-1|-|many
CASSRDGPNTEAFF
TGTGCCAGCAGCCGGGACGGACCGAACACTGAAGCTTTCTTT
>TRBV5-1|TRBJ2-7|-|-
CASSFNTGPYEQYF
TGCGCCAGCAGCTTTAATACAGGTCCCTACGAGCAGTACTTC
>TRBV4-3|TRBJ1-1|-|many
CASSQDGYEAFF
TGCGCCAGCAGCCAAGATGGTTATGAAGCTTTCTTT
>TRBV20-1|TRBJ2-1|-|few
CSAGGQREQFF
TGCAGTGCCGGCGGACAGCGCGAGCAGTTCTTC
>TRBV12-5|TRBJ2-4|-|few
CASGLVLLAGTKNIQYF
TGTGCTAGTGGTTTGGTACTGCTAGCCGGGACCAAAAACATTCAGTACTTC
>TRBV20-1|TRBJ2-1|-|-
CSAVLQGPFRGEQFF
TGCAGTGCTGTACTCCAAGGACCATTTAGGGGTGAGCAGTTCTTC
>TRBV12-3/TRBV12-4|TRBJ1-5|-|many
CASSGWAKPQHF
TGTGCCAGCAGTGGATGGGCAAAGCCCCAGCATTTT
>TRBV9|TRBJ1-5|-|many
CASSVGGSQQPQHF
TGTGCCAGCAGCGTAGGGGGATCTCAGCAGCCCCAGCATTTT
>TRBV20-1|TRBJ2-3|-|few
CSARPGSEDTQYF
TGCAGTGCTCGCCCCGGTAGTGAAGATACGCAGTATTTT
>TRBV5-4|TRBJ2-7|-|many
CASSLATATYEQYF
TGTGCCAGCAGCTTGGCGACAGCAACCTACGAGCAGTACTTC
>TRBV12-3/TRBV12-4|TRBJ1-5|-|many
CASSQQGPNQPQHF
TGTGCCAGCAGCCAACAGGGCCCCAATCAGCCCCAGCATTTT
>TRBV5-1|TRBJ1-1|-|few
CASSLGGGVDTEAFF
TGCGCCAGCAGCTTGGGCGGGGGAGTTGATACTGAAGCTTTCTTT
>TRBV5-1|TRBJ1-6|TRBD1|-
CASSLQPGQLNSPLHF
TGCGCCAGCAGCTTGCAGCCGGGACAGCTTAATTCACCCCTCCACTTT
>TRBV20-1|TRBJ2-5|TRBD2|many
CSAKAGGRGETQYF
TGCAGTGCTAAAGCGGGGGGGCGAGGAGAGACCCAGTACTTC
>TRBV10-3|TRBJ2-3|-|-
CAISRQITSTDTQYF
TGTGCCATCTCCAGACAGATAACTAGCACAGATACGCAGTATTTT
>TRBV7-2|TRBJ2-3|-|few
CASSLGRGERTDTQYF
TGTGCCAGCAGCTTAGGACGGGGAGAGAGGACAGATACGCAGTATTTT
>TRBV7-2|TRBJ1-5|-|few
CASSPHDGGGQPQHF
TGTGCCAGCAGCCCGCATGACGGGGGTGGACAGCCCCAGCATTTT
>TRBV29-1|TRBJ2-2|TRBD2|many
CSVDTGLDTGELFF
TGCAGCGTTGATACGGGACTAGACACCGGGGAGCTGTTTTTT
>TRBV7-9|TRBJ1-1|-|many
CASSLAWEKDTEAFF
TGTGCCAGCAGCTTAGCGTGGGAGAAGGACACTGAAGCTTTCTTT
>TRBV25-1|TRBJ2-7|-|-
CASSAFFSYEQYF
TGTGCCAGCAGTGCCTTTTTCTCCTACGAGCAGTACTTC
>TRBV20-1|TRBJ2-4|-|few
CSARDLQLAKNIQYF
TGCAGTGCTAGAGATCTCCAGTTAGCCAAAAACATTCAGTACTTC
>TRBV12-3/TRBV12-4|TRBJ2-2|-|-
CASSPPGRVTGELFF
TGTGCCAGCAGTCCCCCGGGTAGAGTCACCGGGGAGCTGTTTTTT
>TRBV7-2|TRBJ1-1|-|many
CASSLGLTGQTFF
TGTGCCAGCAGCTTAGGGCTAACAGGACAAACTTTCTTT
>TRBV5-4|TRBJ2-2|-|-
CASSRKGGTTGELFF
TGTGCCAGCAGTCGAAAGGGGGGAACCACCGGGGAGCTGTTTTTT
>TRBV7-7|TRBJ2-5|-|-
CASSSEGEGETQYF
TGTGCCAGCAGTTCCGAGGGAGAGGGAGAGACCCAGTACTTC
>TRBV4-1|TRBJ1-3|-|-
CASSQELIQGIGSGNTIYF
TGCGCCAGCAGCCAAGAACTTATACAGGGAATTGGCTCTGGAAACACCATATATTTT
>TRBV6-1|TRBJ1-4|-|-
CASRDRLLFF
TGTGCCAGCAGGGACCGTCTACTGTTTTTT
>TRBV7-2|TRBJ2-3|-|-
CASSQGRTDTQYF
TGTGCCAGCAGCCAAGGAAGGACAGATACGCAGTATTTT
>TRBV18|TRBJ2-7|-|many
CASSLAGTEEQYF
TGTGCCAGCTCACTGGCCGGGACTGAAGAGCAGTACTTC
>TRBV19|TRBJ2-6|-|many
CASSIVPNSGANVLTF
TGTGCCAGTAGTATAGTTCCAAACTCTGGGGCCAACGTCCTGACTTTC
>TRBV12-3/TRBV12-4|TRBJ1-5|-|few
CASSTTGLLQPQHF
TGTGCCAGCAGTACAACAGGGCTACTACAGCCCCAGCATTTT
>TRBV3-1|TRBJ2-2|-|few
CASSQGGARGTGELFF
TGTGCCAGCAGCCAAGGCGGGGCTCGGGGTACCGGGGAGCTGTTTTTT
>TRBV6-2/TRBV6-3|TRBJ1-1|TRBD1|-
CASSYAGQVTEAFF
TGTGCCAGCAGCTACGCTGGACAGGTCACTGAAGCTTTCTTT